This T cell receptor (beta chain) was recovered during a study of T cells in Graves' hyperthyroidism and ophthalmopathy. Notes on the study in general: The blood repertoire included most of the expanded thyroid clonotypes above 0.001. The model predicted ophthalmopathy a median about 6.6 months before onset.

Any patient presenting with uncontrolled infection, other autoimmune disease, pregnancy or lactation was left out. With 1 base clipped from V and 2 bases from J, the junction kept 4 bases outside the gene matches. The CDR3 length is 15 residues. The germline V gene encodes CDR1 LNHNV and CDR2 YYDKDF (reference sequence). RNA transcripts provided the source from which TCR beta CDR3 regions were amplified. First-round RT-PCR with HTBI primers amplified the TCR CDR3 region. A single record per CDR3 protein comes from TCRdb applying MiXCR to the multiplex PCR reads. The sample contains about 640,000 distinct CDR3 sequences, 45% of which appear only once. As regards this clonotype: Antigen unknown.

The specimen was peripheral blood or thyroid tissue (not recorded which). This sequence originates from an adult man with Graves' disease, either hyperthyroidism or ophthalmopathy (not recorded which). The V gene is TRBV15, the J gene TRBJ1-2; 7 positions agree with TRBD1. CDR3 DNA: TGTGCCACCAGCAGAGGAAGGGACAGAAACTATGGCTACACCTTC. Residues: CATSRGRDRNYGYTF. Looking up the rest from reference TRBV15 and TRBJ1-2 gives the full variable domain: DAMVIQNPRYQVTQFGKPVTLSCSQTLNHNVMYWYQQKSSQAPKLLFHYYDKDFNNEADTPDNFQSRRPNTSFCFLDIRSPGLGDTAMYLCATSRGRDRNYGYTFGSGTRLTVV.